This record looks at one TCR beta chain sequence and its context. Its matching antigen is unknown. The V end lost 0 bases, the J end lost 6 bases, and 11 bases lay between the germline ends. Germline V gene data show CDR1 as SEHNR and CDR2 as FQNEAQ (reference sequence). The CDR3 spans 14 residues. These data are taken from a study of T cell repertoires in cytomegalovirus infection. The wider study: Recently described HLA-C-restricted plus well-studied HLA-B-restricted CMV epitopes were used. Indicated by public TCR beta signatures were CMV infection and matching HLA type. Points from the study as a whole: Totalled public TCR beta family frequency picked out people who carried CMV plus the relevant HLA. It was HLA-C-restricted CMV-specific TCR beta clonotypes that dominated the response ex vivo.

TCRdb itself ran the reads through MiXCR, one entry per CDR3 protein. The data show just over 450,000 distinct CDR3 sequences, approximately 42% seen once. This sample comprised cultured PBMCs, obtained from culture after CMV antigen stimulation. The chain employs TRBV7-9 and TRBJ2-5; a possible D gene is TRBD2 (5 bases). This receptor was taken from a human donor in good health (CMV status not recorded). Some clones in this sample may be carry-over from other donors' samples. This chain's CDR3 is CASSLADYGQTQYF. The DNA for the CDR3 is TGTGCCAGCAGCTTAGCCGACTACGGACAGACCCAGTACTTC.